The present TCR beta chain was sequenced within a study of blood T cells in healthy people across ages. Study results and caveats: When set beside aged donors, long-lived donors presented more naive CD4+ cells and higher diversity.

This CDR3 is 14 amino acids long. The V end was cut by 1 base, the J end by 6 bases, with 12 bases between. CDR1 is LGHDT, CDR2 YNNKEL, per germline (reference sequence). A sample-barcoded 5' primer and a J-beta primer mix were used in a second PCR of about 6 to 12 cycles. TCRdb fed the 5' RACE reads into MiXCR, producing one record per CDR3 protein. The sample lists 1.6 million or so distinct CDR3 sequences; approximately 32% were seen once. On this clonotype: Its antigen is as yet unknown.

Sequenced sample: blood. This chain links TRBV3-1 with TRBJ1-1; no firm D call. The sequence was collected from a woman in her twenties or thirties in good health. Here the CDR3 reads CASSQGSGRAEAFF. The CDR3 DNA sequence: TGTGCCAGCAGCCAAGGCTCGGGGAGGGCTGAAGCTTTCTTT.